This T cell receptor (beta chain) was recovered during a study of early T cells in non-severe SARS-CoV-2 infection. Study overall: Sequencing used unsorted whole-blood bulk RNA, so chains lack pairing.

This CDR3 is built from 13 residues. Trimming cost V 5 bases and J 7 bases, with 17 bases left between them. Germline V CDR1 and CDR2: DFQATT, SNEGSKA (reference sequence). Attached unique molecular identifiers marked individual cDNA molecules. TCRdb itself ran the 5' RACE reads through MiXCR, one entry per CDR3 protein. The data show more than 60,000 distinct CDR3 sequences, around a tenth seen once. Study observations and caveats: Matching results from VDJdb favored anti-spike CD8 responses, leaving private and CD4 specificities undetected.

Points on this clonotype: Its antigen remains unidentified.

Specimen: whole blood. V is TRBV20-1 and J is TRBJ1-2, with D maybe TRBD1 (6 bases). The clonotype originates from an adult who was a healthcare worker with PCR-confirmed SARS-CoV-2 infection or an uninfected control (not recorded which). The CDR3 is CSASRGRGAGYTF. CDR3 nucleotides: TGCAGTGCTTCCCGGGGCAGGGGAGCTGGCTACACCTTC.